These T cell receptor beta chains were read from a single sample in a study of blood T cells in healthy people across ages. TCRdb called the 5' RACE reads again in MiXCR, with one record for every CDR3 protein. Of approximately 360,000 distinct CDR3 sequences listed, 50% to 60% are singletons. Sequencing was done on a sample of blood. The receptors derive from a man aged 55-75 years in good health. Each CDR3 is given with its conserved first and last residue. D genes are given only for firm matches. Clone size is shown for a subset of rows, as once, few, many or a class of expanded clone.

V gene: TRBV20-1; clone size: -; J gene: TRBJ2-7; D gene: -; CDR3 protein: CSAEQVGGDEQYF; CDR3 DNA: TGCAGTGCTGAACAGGTAGGCGGCGACGAGCAGTACTTC
V gene: TRBV29-1; clone size: few; J gene: TRBJ2-7; D gene: TRBD1; CDR3 protein: CSVGGTAYEQYF; CDR3 DNA: TGCAGCGTTGGGGGGACAGCCTACGAGCAGTACTTC
V gene: TRBV28; clone size: once; J gene: TRBJ1-5; D gene: -; CDR3 protein: CASSSHVGNQPQHF; CDR3 DNA: TGTGCCAGCAGTTCTCACGTTGGCAATCAGCCCCAGCATTTT
V gene: TRBV4-3; clone size: -; J gene: TRBJ2-1; D gene: TRBD2; CDR3 protein: CASSQDRGLGDNEQFF; CDR3 DNA: TGCGCCAGCAGCCAAGATAGGGGACTAGGTGACAATGAGCAGTTCTTC
V gene: TRBV18; clone size: -; J gene: TRBJ2-7; D gene: TRBD1; CDR3 protein: CASSAQGLHEQYF; CDR3 DNA: TGTGCCAGCTCAGCACAGGGGTTGCACGAGCAGTACTTC
V gene: TRBV4-1; clone size: -; J gene: TRBJ1-1; D gene: -; CDR3 protein: CASSQDRMNTEAFF; CDR3 DNA: TGCGCCAGCAGCCAAGACAGGATGAACACTGAAGCTTTCTTT
V gene: TRBV12-3/TRBV12-4; clone size: -; J gene: TRBJ2-4; D gene: TRBD2; CDR3 protein: CASSLSTGTSVEQYF; CDR3 DNA: TGTGCCAGCAGTTTAAGCACCGGGACTAGCGTGGAGCAGTACTTC
V gene: TRBV6-2/TRBV6-3; clone size: -; J gene: TRBJ2-3; D gene: -; CDR3 protein: CASRRTGSTDTQYF; CDR3 DNA: TGTGCCAGCAGACGTACAGGGAGCACAGATACGCAGTATTTT
V gene: TRBV2; clone size: -; J gene: TRBJ2-5; D gene: -; CDR3 protein: CAGAGTLDNEQYF; CDR3 DNA: TGTGCCGGGGCCGGGACACTCGACAATGAGCAGTACTTC
V gene: TRBV7-3; clone size: many; J gene: TRBJ2-3; D gene: -; CDR3 protein: CASSPPSETDTQYF; CDR3 DNA: TGTGCCAGCAGCCCCCCTAGCGAGACAGATACGCAGTATTTT
V gene: TRBV3-1; clone size: -; J gene: TRBJ2-7; D gene: TRBD1; CDR3 protein: CASSGPGTAGGEQYF; CDR3 DNA: TGTGCCAGCAGCGGTCCCGGGACAGCTGGTGGCGAGCAGTACTTC
V gene: TRBV18; clone size: -; J gene: TRBJ2-1; D gene: TRBD2; CDR3 protein: CASSPPGLAGSNEQFF; CDR3 DNA: TGTGCCAGCTCACCACCGGGGCTAGCGGGTTCCAATGAGCAGTTCTTC
V gene: TRBV5-4; clone size: -; J gene: TRBJ1-1; D gene: TRBD1; CDR3 protein: CASSLPGQLTLNTEAFF; CDR3 DNA: TGTGCCAGCAGCTTACCGGGACAGCTAACCTTGAACACTGAAGCTTTCTTT
V gene: TRBV14; clone size: -; J gene: TRBJ1-6; D gene: TRBD1; CDR3 protein: CASSPTGGVSPLHF; CDR3 DNA: TGTGCCAGCAGTCCGACAGGGGGTGTTTCACCCCTCCACTTT